This is a list of T cell receptor beta chains from one sample in a study of Tregs in tolerant kidney transplant recipients. The method was immunoSEQ multiplex PCR; TCRdb's version includes in-frame clones alone and lacks a portion of them. The sample yields 240,000 or so clones, roughly 80% seen once. The sample taken for sequencing was CD4+ T cells from blood. The source is a human donor in good health. Both conserved end residues are part of each CDR3. Fields, in order: CDR3 protein, CDR3 DNA, J gene, D gene, V gene, clone size. The D gene is left open where the match is weak. Size is stated for part of the rows, as once, few or many counts, or as a class when the clone is expanded.

CDR3: CASTTLLAGGTGELFF
DNA: TGTGCCAGCACTACCCTGCTAGCGGGAGGAACCGGGGAGCTGTTTTTT
J: TRBJ2-2
D: TRBD2
V: TRBV28
size: NA

CDR3: CASSLEGGPEPQHF
DNA: TGCGCCAGCAGCTTGGAGGGAGGTCCGGAGCCCCAGCATTTT
J: TRBJ1-5
D: NA
V: TRBV5-1
size: NA

CDR3: CASSPGQDYGYTF
DNA: TGTGCCAGCAGCCCTGGACAGGACTATGGCTACACCTTC
J: TRBJ1-2
D: TRBD1
V: TRBV5-4
size: NA

CDR3: CASSVRGTGNTEAFF
DNA: TGTGCCAGCAGTGTACGCGGGACAGGGAACACTGAAGCTTTCTTT
J: TRBJ1-1
D: TRBD1
V: TRBV2
size: NA

CDR3: CASSEEATDTQYF
DNA: TGTGCCAGCAGTGAAGAGGCGACAGATACGCAGTATTTT
J: TRBJ2-3
D: NA
V: TRBV2
size: NA

CDR3: CASSEGSETQYF
DNA: TGCGCCAGCAGCGAAGGTTCCGAGACCCAGTACTTC
J: TRBJ2-5
D: NA
V: TRBV5-1
size: NA

CDR3: CASSQIDSYGYTF
DNA: TGTGCCAGCAGCCAAATCGACAGCTATGGCTACACCTTC
J: TRBJ1-2
D: NA
V: TRBV5-6
size: NA

CDR3: CASSYPGQGWDTQYF
DNA: TGTGCCAGCAGTTACCCGGGACAGGGGTGGGATACGCAGTATTTT
J: TRBJ2-3
D: TRBD1
V: TRBV6-6
size: once

CDR3: CASSLEVSYPGELFF
DNA: TGTGCCAGCAGCTTAGAAGTGAGTTACCCCGGGGAGCTGTTTTTT
J: TRBJ2-2
D: NA
V: TRBV7-7
size: NA

CDR3: CASQRQNLYSNQPQHF
DNA: TGTGCCAGCCAACGACAGAACCTTTATAGCAATCAGCCCCAGCATTTT
J: TRBJ1-5
D: NA
V: TRBV2
size: NA

CDR3: CASSQGISGSTIYF
DNA: TGTGCCAGCAGTCAGGGTATCTCTGGAAGCACCATATATTTT
J: TRBJ1-3
D: NA
V: TRBV6-1
size: NA

CDR3: CASSLKSGTYNEQFF
DNA: TGTGCCAGCAGCTTGAAGAGCGGGACGTACAATGAGCAGTTCTTC
J: TRBJ2-1
D: TRBD2
V: TRBV5-4
size: NA

CDR3: CASSEVLARGTQYF
DNA: TGTGCCAGCAGTGAAGTTCTAGCGAGGGGGACCCAGTACTTC
J: TRBJ2-5
D: NA
V: TRBV2
size: NA

CDR3: CASSLPTTDTQYF
DNA: TGTGCCAGCTCGCTTCCGACCACAGATACGCAGTATTTT
J: TRBJ2-3
D: NA
V: TRBV18
size: NA

CDR3: CASMGTSGSLETQYF
DNA: TGTGCCAGTATGGGGACTAGCGGGAGTTTAGAGACCCAGTACTTC
J: TRBJ2-5
D: TRBD2
V: TRBV19
size: NA

CDR3: CASSPPGTRSRETQYF
DNA: TGTGCCAGCTCACCACCTGGGACAAGATCTCGGGAGACCCAGTACTTC
J: TRBJ2-5
D: NA
V: TRBV18
size: NA

CDR3: CASSLTGGDQPQHF
DNA: TGCGCCAGCAGCTTGACAGGGGGCGATCAGCCCCAGCATTTT
J: TRBJ1-5
D: TRBD1
V: TRBV5-1
size: NA

CDR3: CASSHVGRGGFQETQYF
DNA: TGTGCCAGCAGCCATGTAGGGAGGGGGGGATTCCAAGAGACCCAGTACTTC
J: TRBJ2-5
D: NA
V: TRBV7-2
size: NA

CDR3: CASSYRGQNTEAFF
DNA: TGTGCCAGCAGTTACAGGGGCCAGAACACTGAAGCTTTCTTT
J: TRBJ1-1
D: NA
V: TRBV6-5
size: NA

CDR3: CASKIQGRDTEAFF
DNA: TGTGCCAGCAAAATACAGGGGAGGGACACTGAAGCTTTCTTT
J: TRBJ1-1
D: TRBD1
V: TRBV2
size: NA

CDR3: CASSQSPTFRRTEAFF
DNA: TGCGCCAGCAGCCAATCCCCGACATTCCGGAGGACTGAAGCTTTCTTT
J: TRBJ1-1
D: NA
V: TRBV4-1
size: NA

CDR3: CASSFGQGADYGYTF
DNA: TGTGCCAGCAGCTTCGGACAGGGGGCGGATTATGGCTACACCTTC
J: TRBJ1-2
D: TRBD1
V: TRBV7-8
size: NA

CDR3: CASNGGLESNEQFF
DNA: TGCGCCAGTAACGGAGGACTAGAAAGCAATGAGCAGTTCTTC
J: TRBJ2-1
D: TRBD2
V: TRBV5-1
size: NA

CDR3: CASSYRHLGNTIYF
DNA: TGTGCCAGCAGTTACAGGCACCTGGGAAACACCATATATTTT
J: TRBJ1-3
D: NA
V: TRBV6-5
size: NA

CDR3: CASSAQGQKIYGYTF
DNA: TGTGCCAGCAGCGCCCAGGGACAGAAAATCTATGGCTACACCTTC
J: TRBJ1-2
D: TRBD1
V: TRBV7-9
size: NA

CDR3: CASSYAYEQYF
DNA: TGTGCCAGCAGTTACGCCTACGAGCAGTACTTC
J: TRBJ2-7
D: NA
V: TRBV6-6
size: NA

CDR3: CASSREAGVSYNEQFF
DNA: TGTGCCAGCAGCCGCGAGGCGGGGGTTTCCTACAATGAGCAGTTCTTC
J: TRBJ2-1
D: TRBD2
V: TRBV7-3
size: NA

CDR3: CASSLQGAGEQYF
DNA: TGTGCCAGCAGTTTACAGGGGGCTGGCGAGCAGTACTTC
J: TRBJ2-7
D: TRBD1
V: TRBV27
size: NA

CDR3: CASSEALAGGFYEQYF
DNA: TGTGCCAGCAGTGAAGCCTTAGCGGGAGGGTTCTACGAGCAGTACTTC
J: TRBJ2-7
D: TRBD2
V: TRBV6-1
size: NA

CDR3: CASSPGWGQFF
DNA: TGTGCCAGCAGCCCGGGCTGGGGGCAGTTCTTC
J: TRBJ2-1
D: NA
V: TRBV5-4
size: NA

CDR3: CSARDRGGYTF
DNA: TGCAGTGCTAGAGACCGGGGTGGCTACACCTTC
J: TRBJ1-2
D: NA
V: TRBV20-1
size: NA

CDR3: CASSQDGQGVYNSPLHF
DNA: TGTGCCAGCAGCCAAGATGGACAGGGGGTCTATAATTCACCCCTCCACTTT
J: TRBJ1-6
D: TRBD1
V: TRBV4-2
size: NA

CDR3: CASSLQDDTEAFF
DNA: TGTGCCAGCAGCCTTCAGGACGACACTGAAGCTTTCTTT
J: TRBJ1-1
D: NA
V: TRBV4-2
size: NA

CDR3: CASSIGGVAKNIQYF
DNA: TGTGCCAGTAGTATAGGGGGGGTAGCCAAAAACATTCAGTACTTC
J: TRBJ2-4
D: NA
V: TRBV19
size: once

CDR3: CASSYGGGRAYEQYF
DNA: TGTGCCAGCAGTTACGGGGGCGGGAGGGCCTACGAGCAGTACTTC
J: TRBJ2-7
D: TRBD2
V: TRBV6-5
size: NA

CDR3: CASRPGQGAYGYTF
DNA: TGTGCCAGTAGACCCGGACAGGGGGCATATGGCTACACCTTC
J: TRBJ1-2
D: TRBD1
V: TRBV19
size: NA

CDR3: CASSKTLVQETQYF
DNA: TGTGCCAGCAGCAAAACGTTAGTCCAAGAGACCCAGTACTTC
J: TRBJ2-5
D: NA
V: TRBV21-1
size: NA

CDR3: CASSATKGESTGELFF
DNA: TGCGCCAGCAGCGCGACGAAGGGTGAAAGCACCGGGGAGCTGTTTTTT
J: TRBJ2-2
D: NA
V: TRBV5-1
size: NA

CDR3: CASSIRLAAHLESSYEQYF
DNA: TGTGCCAGCAGCATTCGGCTAGCGGCTCACCTGGAAAGCTCCTACGAGCAGTACTTC
J: TRBJ2-7
D: NA
V: TRBV21-1
size: NA

CDR3: CASSLQGSDEQYF
DNA: TGTGCCAGCAGCTTACAGGGTAGCGACGAGCAGTACTTC
J: TRBJ2-7
D: NA
V: TRBV5-6
size: NA

CDR3: CASSKRQGATEAFF
DNA: TGTGCCAGCAGTAAACGACAGGGGGCGACTGAAGCTTTCTTT
J: TRBJ1-1
D: TRBD1
V: TRBV6-5
size: NA

CDR3: CASREQPSSEAFF
DNA: TGCGCCAGCAGGGAACAGCCCAGTTCGGAGGCTTTCTTT
J: TRBJ1-1
D: NA
V: TRBV5-1
size: NA

CDR3: CAWSRELNTEAFF
DNA: TGTGCCTGGAGCCGGGAATTGAACACTGAAGCTTTCTTT
J: TRBJ1-1
D: NA
V: TRBV30
size: NA

CDR3: CASSINQGLNTEAFF
DNA: TGTGCCAGTAGTATAAACCAGGGCTTGAACACTGAAGCTTTCTTT
J: TRBJ1-1
D: NA
V: TRBV19
size: NA

CDR3: CASSLRETGELFF
DNA: TGCGCCAGCAGCTTGCGAGAGACCGGGGAGCTGTTTTTT
J: TRBJ2-2
D: NA
V: TRBV5-1
size: NA